This TCR beta chain was retrieved from a study of blood T cell repertoires in COVID-19. The CDR3 is 15 residues long. Germline V CDR1 and CDR2: DFQATT, SNEGSKA (reference sequence). The V segment lost 3 bases and the J segment 2 bases; nucleotides outside the gene matches: 8. Method: immunoSEQ multiplex PCR; TCRdb's copy keeps in-frame clones and lacks some. The sample consists of around 130,000 clones, roughly 80% of them appearing once. Material: peripheral blood. The source is a woman over 75 with acute or convalescent COVID-19. The gene calls are TRBV20-1 and TRBJ2-3; 7 positions match TRBD1. CDR3 region: CSASVLDRITDTQYF. The CDR3 coding sequence is TGCAGTGCTAGTGTCCTGGACAGGATCACAGATACGCAGTATTTT.